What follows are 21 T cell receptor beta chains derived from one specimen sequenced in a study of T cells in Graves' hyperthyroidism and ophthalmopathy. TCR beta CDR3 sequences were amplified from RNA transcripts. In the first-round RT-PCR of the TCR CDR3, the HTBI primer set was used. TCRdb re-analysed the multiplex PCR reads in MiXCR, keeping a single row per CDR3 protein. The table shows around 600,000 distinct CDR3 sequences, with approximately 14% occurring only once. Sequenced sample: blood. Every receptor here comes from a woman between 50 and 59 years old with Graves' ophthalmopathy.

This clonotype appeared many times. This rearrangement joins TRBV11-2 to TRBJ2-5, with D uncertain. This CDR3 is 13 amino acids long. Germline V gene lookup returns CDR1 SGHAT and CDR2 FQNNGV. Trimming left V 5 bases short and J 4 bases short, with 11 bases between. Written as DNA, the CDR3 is TGTGCCAGCAGCGGACGGATGGTAGAGACCCAGTACTTC. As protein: CASSGRMVETQYF. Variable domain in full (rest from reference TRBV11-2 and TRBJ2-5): EAGVAQSPRYKIIEKRQSVAFWCNPISGHATLYWYQQILGQGPKLLIQFQNNGVVDDSQLPKDRFSAERLKGVDSTLKIQPAKLEDSAVYLCASSGRMVETQYFGPGTRLLVL.

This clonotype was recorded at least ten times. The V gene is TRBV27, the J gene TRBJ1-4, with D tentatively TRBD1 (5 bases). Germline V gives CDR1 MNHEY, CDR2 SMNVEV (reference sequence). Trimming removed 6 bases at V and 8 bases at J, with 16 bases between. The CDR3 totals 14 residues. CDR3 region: CASSPRARGEKLFF. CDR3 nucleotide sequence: TGTGCCAGCAGCCCCAGGGCGCGGGGGGAAAAACTGTTTTTT.

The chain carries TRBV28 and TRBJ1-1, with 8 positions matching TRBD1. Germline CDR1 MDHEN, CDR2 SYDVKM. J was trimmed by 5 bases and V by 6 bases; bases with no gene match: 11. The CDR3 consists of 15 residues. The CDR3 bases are TGTGCCAGCAGCCCTACTACAGGGGGTAGGACTGAAGCTTTCTTT. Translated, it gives CASSPTTGGRTEAFF.

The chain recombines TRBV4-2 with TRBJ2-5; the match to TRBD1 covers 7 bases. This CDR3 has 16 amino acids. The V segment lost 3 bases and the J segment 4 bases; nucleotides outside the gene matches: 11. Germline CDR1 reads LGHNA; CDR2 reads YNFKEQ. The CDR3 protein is CASSQDPTGLGETQYF. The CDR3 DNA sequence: TGTGCCAGCAGCCAGGACCCGACAGGGCTGGGAGAGACCCAGTACTTC.

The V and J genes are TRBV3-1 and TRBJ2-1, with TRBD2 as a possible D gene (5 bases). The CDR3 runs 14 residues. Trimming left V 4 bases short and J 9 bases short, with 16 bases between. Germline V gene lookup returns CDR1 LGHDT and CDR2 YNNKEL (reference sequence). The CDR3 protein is CASSLIGEGVEQFF. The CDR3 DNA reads TGTGCCAGCAGCCTCATCGGAGAGGGAGTTGAGCAGTTCTTC.

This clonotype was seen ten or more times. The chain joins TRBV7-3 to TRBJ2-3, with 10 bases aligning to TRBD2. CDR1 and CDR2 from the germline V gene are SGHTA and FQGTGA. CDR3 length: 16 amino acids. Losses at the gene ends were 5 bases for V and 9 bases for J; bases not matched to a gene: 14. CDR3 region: CASSPRTSGDGVTQYF. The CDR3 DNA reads TGTGCCAGCAGCCCTCGGACTAGCGGAGATGGCGTGACGCAGTATTTT.

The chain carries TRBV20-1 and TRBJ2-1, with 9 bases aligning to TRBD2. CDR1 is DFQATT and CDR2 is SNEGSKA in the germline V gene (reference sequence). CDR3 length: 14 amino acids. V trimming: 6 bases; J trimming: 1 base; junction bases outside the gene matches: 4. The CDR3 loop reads CSANLAGSYNEQFF. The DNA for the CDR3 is TGCAGTGCGAACCTAGCGGGGTCCTACAATGAGCAGTTCTTC.

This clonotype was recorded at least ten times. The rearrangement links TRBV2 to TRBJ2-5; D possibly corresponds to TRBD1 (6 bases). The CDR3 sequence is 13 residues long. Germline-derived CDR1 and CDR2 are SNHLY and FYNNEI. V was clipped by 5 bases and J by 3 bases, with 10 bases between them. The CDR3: CASSQHREETQYF. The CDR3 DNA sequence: TGTGCCAGCAGTCAACACAGGGAAGAGACCCAGTACTTC. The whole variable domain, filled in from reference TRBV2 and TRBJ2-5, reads EPEVTQTPSHQVTQMGQEVILRCVPISNHLYFYWYRQILGQKVEFLVSFYNNEISEKSEIFDDQFSVERPDGSNFTLKIRSTKLEDSAMYFCASSQHREETQYFGPGTRLLVL.

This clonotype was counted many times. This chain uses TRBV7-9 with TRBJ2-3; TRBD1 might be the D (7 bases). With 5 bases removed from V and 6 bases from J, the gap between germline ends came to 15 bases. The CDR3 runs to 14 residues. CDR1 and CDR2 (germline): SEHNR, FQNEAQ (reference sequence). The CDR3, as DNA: TGTGCCAGCAGCGGAGGGGGCTTAGGGGATACGCAGTATTTT. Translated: CASSGGGLGDTQYF.

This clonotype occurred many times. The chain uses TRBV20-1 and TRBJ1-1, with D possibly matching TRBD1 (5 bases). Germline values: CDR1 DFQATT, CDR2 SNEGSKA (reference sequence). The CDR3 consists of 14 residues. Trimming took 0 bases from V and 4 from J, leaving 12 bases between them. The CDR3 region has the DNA TGCAGTGCTAGAGATCTGGTGGGGGGCACTGAAGCTTTCTTT. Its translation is CSARDLVGGTEAFF.

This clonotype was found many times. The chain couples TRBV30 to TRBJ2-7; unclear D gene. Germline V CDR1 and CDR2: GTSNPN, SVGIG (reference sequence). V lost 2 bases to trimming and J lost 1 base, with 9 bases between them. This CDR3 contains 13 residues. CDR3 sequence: CAWSTGRSYEQYF. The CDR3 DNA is TGTGCCTGGAGTACGGGTCGTTCCTACGAGCAGTACTTC.

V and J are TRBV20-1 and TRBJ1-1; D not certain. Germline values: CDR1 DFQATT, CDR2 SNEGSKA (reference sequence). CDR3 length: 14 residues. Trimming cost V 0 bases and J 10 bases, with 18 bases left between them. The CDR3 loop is CSARDVKGLVGAFF. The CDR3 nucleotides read TGCAGTGCTAGAGATGTCAAAGGTCTAGTTGGAGCTTTCTTT.

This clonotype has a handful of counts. In DNA, the CDR3 is TGTGCCACCAGCAAGGACGGAAAAGAGACCCAGTACTTC. Amino acid sequence: CATSKDGKETQYF. This chain connects TRBV24-1 to TRBJ2-5; unclear D gene. Trimming removed 7 bases at V and 3 bases at J, with 11 bases between. Germline-derived CDR1 and CDR2 are KGHDR and SFDVKD. The CDR3 consists of 13 residues.

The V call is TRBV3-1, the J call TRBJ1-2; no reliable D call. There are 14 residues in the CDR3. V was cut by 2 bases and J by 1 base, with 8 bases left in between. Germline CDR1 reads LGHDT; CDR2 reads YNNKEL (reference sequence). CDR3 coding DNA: TGTGCCAGCAGCCAATCCTCAGTTAACTATGGCTACACCTTC. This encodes CASSQSSVNYGYTF.

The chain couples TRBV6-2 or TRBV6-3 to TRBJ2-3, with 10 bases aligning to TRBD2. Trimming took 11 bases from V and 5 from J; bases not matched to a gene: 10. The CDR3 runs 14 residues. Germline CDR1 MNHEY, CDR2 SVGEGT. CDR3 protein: CAASGLAGEDTQYF. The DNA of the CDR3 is TGTGCCGCCAGTGGCCTAGCGGGAGAAGATACGCAGTATTTT.

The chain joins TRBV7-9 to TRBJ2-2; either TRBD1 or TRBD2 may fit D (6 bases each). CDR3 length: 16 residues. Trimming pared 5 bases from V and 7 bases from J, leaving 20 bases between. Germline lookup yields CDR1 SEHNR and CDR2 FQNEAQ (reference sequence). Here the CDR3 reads CASSPRVGGPGGELFF. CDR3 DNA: TGTGCCAGCAGCCCCCGCGTTGGGGGGCCAGGCGGGGAGCTGTTTTTT.

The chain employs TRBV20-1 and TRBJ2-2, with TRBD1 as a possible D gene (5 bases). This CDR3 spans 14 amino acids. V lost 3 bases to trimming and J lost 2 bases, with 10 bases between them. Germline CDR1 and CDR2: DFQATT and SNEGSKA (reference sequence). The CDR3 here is CSASSGLNTGELFF. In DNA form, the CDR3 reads TGCAGTGCTAGTTCAGGGCTAAACACCGGGGAGCTGTTTTTT.

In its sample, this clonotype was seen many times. The CDR3 is CASSPPLGGKSYEQYF. The CDR3 nucleotides are TGTGCCAGCTCACCACCATTGGGAGGGAAATCCTACGAGCAGTACTTC. This chain joins TRBV18 and TRBJ2-7; 7 bases are a match to TRBD2. With V trimmed by 0 bases and J by 1 base, 6 bases remained unmatched. The germline CDR1 and CDR2 sequences are KGHSH and LQKENI. The CDR3 sequence is 16 residues long.

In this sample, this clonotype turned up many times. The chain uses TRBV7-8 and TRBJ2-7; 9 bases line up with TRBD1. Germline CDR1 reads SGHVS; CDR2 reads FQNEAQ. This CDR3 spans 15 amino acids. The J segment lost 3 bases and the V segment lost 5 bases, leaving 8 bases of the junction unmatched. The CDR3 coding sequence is TGTGCCAGCAGCCCCGGGACAGGGCTGAACTACGAGCAGTACTTC. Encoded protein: CASSPGTGLNYEQYF.

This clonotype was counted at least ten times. The CDR3 nucleotides are TGTGCCAGCATCGGACTAGCGGGAGACTACGAGCAGTACTTC. Protein product: CASIGLAGDYEQYF. This sequence joins TRBV6-1 and TRBJ2-7; 13 bases are shared with TRBD2. Trimming cost V 7 bases and J 3 bases; bases outside gene matches: 3. The CDR3 is 14 residues long. Germline-derived CDR1 and CDR2 are MNHNS and SASEGT.

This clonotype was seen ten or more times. The DNA of the CDR3 is TGTGCCAGTCATCCTAGCGGGAGGGCCAACGAGCAGTACTTC. Its translation: CASHPSGRANEQYF. The V call is TRBV27, the J call TRBJ2-7; 12 bases map to TRBD2. CDR1 is MNHEY, CDR2 SMNVEV, per germline (reference sequence). The CDR3 runs 14 residues. The V gene end was trimmed by 9 bases and the J gene end by 5 bases; junction bases not matched to a gene: 8.